This TCR beta chain was identified during a study of T cell repertoires in cytomegalovirus infection. Per germline, CDR1 DFQATT and CDR2 SNEGSKA (reference sequence). J gave up 4 bases and V 0 bases, and 3 bases lay outside the gene matches. The CDR3 consists of 14 residues. TCRdb ran MiXCR on the reads and lists one entry per CDR3 protein. The repertoire holds approximately 260,000 distinct CDR3 sequences, with about 15% as singletons. The sample consisted of CD8+ T cells from PBMCs. This sequence joins TRBV20-1 and TRBJ1-1, with 9 bases lining up with TRBD1. The clonotype was recovered from a human donor in good health (CMV status not recorded). Some clones in this sample may be carry-over from other donors' samples. CDR3 in amino acids: CSARELTGGTEAFF. The CDR3 DNA reads TGCAGTGCTAGAGAGCTGACAGGGGGCACTGAAGCTTTCTTT.